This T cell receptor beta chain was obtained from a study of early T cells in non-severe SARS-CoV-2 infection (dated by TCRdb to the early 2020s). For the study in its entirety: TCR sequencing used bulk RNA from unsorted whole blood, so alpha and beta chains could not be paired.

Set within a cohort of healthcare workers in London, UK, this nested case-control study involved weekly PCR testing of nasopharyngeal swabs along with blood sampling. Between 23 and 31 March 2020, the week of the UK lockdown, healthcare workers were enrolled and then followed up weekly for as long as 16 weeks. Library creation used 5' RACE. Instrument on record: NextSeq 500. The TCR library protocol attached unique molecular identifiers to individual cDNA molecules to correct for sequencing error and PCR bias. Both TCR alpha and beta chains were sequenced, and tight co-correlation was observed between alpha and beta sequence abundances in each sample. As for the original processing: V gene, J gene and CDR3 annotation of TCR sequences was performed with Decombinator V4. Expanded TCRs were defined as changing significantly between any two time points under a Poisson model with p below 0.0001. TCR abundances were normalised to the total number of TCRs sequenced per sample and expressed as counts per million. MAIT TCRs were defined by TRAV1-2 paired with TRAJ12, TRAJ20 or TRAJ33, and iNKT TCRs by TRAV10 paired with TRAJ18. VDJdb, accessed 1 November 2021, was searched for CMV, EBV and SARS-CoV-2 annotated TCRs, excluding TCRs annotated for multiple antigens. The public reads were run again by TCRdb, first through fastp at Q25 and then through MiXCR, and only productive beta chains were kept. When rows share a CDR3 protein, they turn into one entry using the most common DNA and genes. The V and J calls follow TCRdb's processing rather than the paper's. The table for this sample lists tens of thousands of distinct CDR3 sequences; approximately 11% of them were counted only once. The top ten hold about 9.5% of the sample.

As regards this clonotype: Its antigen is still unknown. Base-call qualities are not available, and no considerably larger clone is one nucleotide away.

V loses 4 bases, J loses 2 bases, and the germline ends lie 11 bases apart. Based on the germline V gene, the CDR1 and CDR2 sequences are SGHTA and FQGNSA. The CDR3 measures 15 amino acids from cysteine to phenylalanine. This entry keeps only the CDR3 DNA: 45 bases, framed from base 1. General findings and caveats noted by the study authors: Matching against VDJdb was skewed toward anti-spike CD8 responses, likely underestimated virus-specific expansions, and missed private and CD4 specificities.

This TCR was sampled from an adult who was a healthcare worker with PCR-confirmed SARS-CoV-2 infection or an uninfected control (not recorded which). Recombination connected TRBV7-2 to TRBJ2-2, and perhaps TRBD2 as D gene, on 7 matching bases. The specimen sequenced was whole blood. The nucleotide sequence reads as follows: TGTGCCAGCAGCTCAGGCGGGGGCAACACCGGGGAGCTGTTTTTT. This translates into CASSSGGGNTGELFF. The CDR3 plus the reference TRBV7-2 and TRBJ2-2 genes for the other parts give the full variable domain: GAGVSQSPSNKVTEKGKDVELRCDPISGHTALYWYRQSLGQGLEFLIYFQGNSAPDKSGLPSDRFSAERTGGSVSTLTIQRTQQEDSAVYLCASSSGGGNTGELFFGEGSRLTVL.